These T cell receptor beta chains were read from a single sample in a study of metastatic and nonmetastatic thyroid tumors. From the PCR reads, TCRdb re-called clones with MiXCR. Of around 13,000 clones listed, around 10% are singletons. Source material: blood. The receptors stem from a female donor with papillary thyroid cancer or a benign thyroid nodule (not recorded which). Some clones in this sample may be carry-over from other donors' samples. The CDR3 runs from the conserved cysteine through the conserved F or W. The D gene is left open where the match is weak. Clone size, where shown, is once, few, many, or a class for clones that have expanded.

TRBV11-2,TRBJ2-2,TRBD1,many,TGTGCCAGCAGTACCGGGACAGGGTTAGGGGAGCTGTTTTTT,CASSTGTGLGELFF
TRBV6-1,TRBJ1-2,-,few,TGTGCCAGCAGCGCCTTGAGGGTGGATGGCCACACCTTC,CASSALRVDGHTF
TRBV6-1,TRBJ2-6,TRBD1,few,TGTGCCGGGGGACAGGTGGTCTCTGGTGCCAACGTCCTGACTTTC,CAGGQVVSGANVLTF
TRBV6-6,TRBJ1-5,-,many,TGTGCCAGCAGTTACTCCCTAGGGTCAGCTAATCAGCCCCAGCATTTT,CASSYSLGSANQPQHF
TRBV9,TRBJ2-2,-,many,TGTGCCAGCAGCGTAGAGGGGGCCGGGGAGCTGTTTTTT,CASSVEGAGELFF
TRBV5-1,TRBJ1-2,-,many,TGCGCCAGCAGCTTGGACAGCTCTGACTATGGCTACACCTTC,CASSLDSSDYGYTF
TRBV7-3,TRBJ2-5,TRBD2,many,TGTGCCAGCAGCTTAATGGGGGGGACTAGTGAGACCCAGTACTTC,CASSLMGGTSETQYF
TRBV6-2/TRBV6-3,TRBJ1-2,-,few,TGTGCCAGCACTCCCTCTGGCCTATACTACTATGGCTACACCTTC,CASTPSGLYYYGYTF
TRBV15,TRBJ1-1,-,once,TGTGCCACCAGCAGAGACCAGGGGAGTTTTGAAGCTTTGTTT,CATSRDQGSFEALF
TRBV5-1,TRBJ2-5,TRBD2,many,TGCGCCAGCTCGACTAGCGGGGCAACAGAGACCCAGTACTTC,CASSTSGATETQYF
TRBV5-1,TRBJ2-7,-,many,TGCGCCAGCAGCCTAGAATCCTACGAGCAGTACTTC,CASSLESYEQYF
TRBV3-1,TRBJ2-3,TRBD1,many,TGTGCCAGCAGCCGCCGGGACAGTACGCAGTATTTT,CASSRRDSTQYF
TRBV5-1,TRBJ1-1,-,many,TGCGCCAGCAGCATAGAGGATTCCAGGAACACTGAAGCTTTCTTT,CASSIEDSRNTEAFF
TRBV4-2,TRBJ1-5,-,many,TGTGCCAGCAGCCATGAGGATCAGCCCCAGCATTTT,CASSHEDQPQHF
TRBV10-1,TRBJ2-3,TRBD2,few,TGCGCCAGCAGTCAGAGCGGGATCGGAACAGATACGCAGTATTTT,CASSQSGIGTDTQYF
TRBV18,TRBJ2-5,-,many,TGTGCCAGCTCACCGGAAGCGGAGACCCAGTACTTC,CASSPEAETQYF
TRBV4-1,TRBJ1-1,-,many,TGCGCCAGCAGCCAAGGGGCGTGGGTGGGAGCTTTCTTT,CASSQGAWVGAFF
TRBV6-1,TRBJ1-1,-,many,TGTGCCAGCAGCCGCGAGGAAGCTTTCTTT,CASSREEAFF
TRBV11-3,TRBJ2-7,-,few,TGTGCCAGCAGCTCCAGGGACTCTCCTTTTGTCTACGAGCAGTACTTC,CASSSRDSPFVYEQYF
TRBV19,TRBJ2-1,-,many,TGTGCCAGTAGTATAGGGGGATATGAGCAGTTCTTC,CASSIGGYEQFF
TRBV4-2,TRBJ1-1,-,many,TGTGCCAGCAGCCAAGATCGTGGGGGCGGGAACACTGAAGCTTTCTTT,CASSQDRGGGNTEAFF
TRBV2,TRBJ1-2,TRBD1,many,TGTGCCAGCAAGACAGGGGGGACTAACTATGGCTACACCTTC,CASKTGGTNYGYTF
TRBV19,TRBJ1-5,-,many,TGTGCCAGTAGGGACAGCGATCAGCCCCAGCATTTT,CASRDSDQPQHF
TRBV6-2/TRBV6-3,TRBJ2-1,TRBD2,-,TGTGCCAGCAGTTCGACTAGCGGGTCCCCCTACAATGAGCAGTTCTTC,CASSSTSGSPYNEQFF
TRBV24-1,TRBJ2-5,-,many,TGTGCCACCAGTGATTCCGGAGGGGTAGAGACCCAGTACTTC,CATSDSGGVETQYF
TRBV2,TRBJ2-7,-,many,TGTGCCAGCAGTATCGACAGTGACGAGCAGTACTTC,CASSIDSDEQYF
TRBV24-1,TRBJ2-1,-,many,TGTGCCACCAGCGGGCCCCGGGAGCAGTTCTTC,CATSGPREQFF
TRBV3-1,TRBJ2-3,-,many,TGTGCCAGCGGATTGGGGGGTATAACAGATACGCAGTATTTT,CASGLGGITDTQYF
TRBV6-1,TRBJ2-7,-,medium-sized,TGTGCCAGCAGGCCCAAGGGGAGCTCCTACGAGCAGTACTTC,CASRPKGSSYEQYF
TRBV7-7,TRBJ2-5,-,-,TGTGCCAGCAGCCCTCAGGGTTACCAAGAGACCCAGTACTTC,CASSPQGYQETQYF
TRBV20-1,TRBJ2-7,TRBD1,many,TGCAGTGCTGATATTCTCCAGGGGGCCTACGAGCAGTACTTC,CSADILQGAYEQYF
TRBV18,TRBJ2-7,-,many,TGTGCCAGTGCTGGCCCTTCTCAGGTCTACGAGCAGTACTTC,CASAGPSQVYEQYF
TRBV30,TRBJ1-6,-,many,TGTGCCTGGAAGAGAAGAGGGGCTAAGTTCGAGTCCTATAATTCACCCCTCCACTTT,CAWKRRGAKFESYNSPLHF
TRBV5-1,TRBJ2-5,TRBD2,many,TGCGCCAGCACCCCTTTTATCGGGGGGGTTAAAGAGACCCAGTACTTC,CASTPFIGGVKETQYF
TRBV6-5,TRBJ1-1,-,medium-sized,TGTGCCAGCAGTTACTCCGCCGTGGATGGCACTGAAGCTTTCTTT,CASSYSAVDGTEAFF
TRBV6-2/TRBV6-3,TRBJ1-2,-,-,TGTGCCAGCAGTTACGGGTTCGCTAACTATGGCTACACCTTC,CASSYGFANYGYTF
TRBV7-3,TRBJ2-2,TRBD2,-,TGTGCCAGCCAGGGTTCGGCTAGCGGGAGTGAGCTGTTTTTT,CASQGSASGSELFF
TRBV20-1,TRBJ1-2,-,many,TGCAGTGTCAGAGGAGGGGGTGAAGGCTACACCTTC,CSVRGGGEGYTF
TRBV28,TRBJ1-5,-,few,TGTGCCAGCACCCCTCAGCGGGGGCTGACCAAGCATTTT,CASTPQRGLTKHF
TRBV12-3/TRBV12-4,TRBJ1-5,-,many,TGTGCCAGCAGTTTCCAGGGGCCGGTAAGTAATCAGCCCCAGCATTTT,CASSFQGPVSNQPQHF
TRBV11-2,TRBJ1-1,-,many,TGTGCCAGTGTTCAAGGGAGGGCGGCTTTCTTT,CASVQGRAAFF
TRBV19,TRBJ1-5,-,-,TGTGCCAGTAGTCGAGGGGACCACAATCAGCCCCAGCATTTT,CASSRGDHNQPQHF
TRBV7-2,TRBJ2-1,TRBD2,-,TGTGCCAGCAGCTTAGCTTCTAGCGGGAGGGCCCGTTACAATGAGCAGTTCTTC,CASSLASSGRARYNEQFF
TRBV11-2,TRBJ2-2,TRBD2,-,TGTGCCAGCAGCCCGGGACTAGCGGGAGGCCTCGAGAGGGGGGAGCTGTTTTTT,CASSPGLAGGLERGELFF
TRBV19,TRBJ2-7,TRBD2,many,TGTGCCAGTAGTAGGACTAGCGGGAGGGACGAGCAGTACTTC,CASSRTSGRDEQYF
TRBV11-2,TRBJ2-7,TRBD1,many,TGTGCCAGCAGCCGGATAGGACAGGGAACCTACGAGCAGTACTTC,CASSRIGQGTYEQYF